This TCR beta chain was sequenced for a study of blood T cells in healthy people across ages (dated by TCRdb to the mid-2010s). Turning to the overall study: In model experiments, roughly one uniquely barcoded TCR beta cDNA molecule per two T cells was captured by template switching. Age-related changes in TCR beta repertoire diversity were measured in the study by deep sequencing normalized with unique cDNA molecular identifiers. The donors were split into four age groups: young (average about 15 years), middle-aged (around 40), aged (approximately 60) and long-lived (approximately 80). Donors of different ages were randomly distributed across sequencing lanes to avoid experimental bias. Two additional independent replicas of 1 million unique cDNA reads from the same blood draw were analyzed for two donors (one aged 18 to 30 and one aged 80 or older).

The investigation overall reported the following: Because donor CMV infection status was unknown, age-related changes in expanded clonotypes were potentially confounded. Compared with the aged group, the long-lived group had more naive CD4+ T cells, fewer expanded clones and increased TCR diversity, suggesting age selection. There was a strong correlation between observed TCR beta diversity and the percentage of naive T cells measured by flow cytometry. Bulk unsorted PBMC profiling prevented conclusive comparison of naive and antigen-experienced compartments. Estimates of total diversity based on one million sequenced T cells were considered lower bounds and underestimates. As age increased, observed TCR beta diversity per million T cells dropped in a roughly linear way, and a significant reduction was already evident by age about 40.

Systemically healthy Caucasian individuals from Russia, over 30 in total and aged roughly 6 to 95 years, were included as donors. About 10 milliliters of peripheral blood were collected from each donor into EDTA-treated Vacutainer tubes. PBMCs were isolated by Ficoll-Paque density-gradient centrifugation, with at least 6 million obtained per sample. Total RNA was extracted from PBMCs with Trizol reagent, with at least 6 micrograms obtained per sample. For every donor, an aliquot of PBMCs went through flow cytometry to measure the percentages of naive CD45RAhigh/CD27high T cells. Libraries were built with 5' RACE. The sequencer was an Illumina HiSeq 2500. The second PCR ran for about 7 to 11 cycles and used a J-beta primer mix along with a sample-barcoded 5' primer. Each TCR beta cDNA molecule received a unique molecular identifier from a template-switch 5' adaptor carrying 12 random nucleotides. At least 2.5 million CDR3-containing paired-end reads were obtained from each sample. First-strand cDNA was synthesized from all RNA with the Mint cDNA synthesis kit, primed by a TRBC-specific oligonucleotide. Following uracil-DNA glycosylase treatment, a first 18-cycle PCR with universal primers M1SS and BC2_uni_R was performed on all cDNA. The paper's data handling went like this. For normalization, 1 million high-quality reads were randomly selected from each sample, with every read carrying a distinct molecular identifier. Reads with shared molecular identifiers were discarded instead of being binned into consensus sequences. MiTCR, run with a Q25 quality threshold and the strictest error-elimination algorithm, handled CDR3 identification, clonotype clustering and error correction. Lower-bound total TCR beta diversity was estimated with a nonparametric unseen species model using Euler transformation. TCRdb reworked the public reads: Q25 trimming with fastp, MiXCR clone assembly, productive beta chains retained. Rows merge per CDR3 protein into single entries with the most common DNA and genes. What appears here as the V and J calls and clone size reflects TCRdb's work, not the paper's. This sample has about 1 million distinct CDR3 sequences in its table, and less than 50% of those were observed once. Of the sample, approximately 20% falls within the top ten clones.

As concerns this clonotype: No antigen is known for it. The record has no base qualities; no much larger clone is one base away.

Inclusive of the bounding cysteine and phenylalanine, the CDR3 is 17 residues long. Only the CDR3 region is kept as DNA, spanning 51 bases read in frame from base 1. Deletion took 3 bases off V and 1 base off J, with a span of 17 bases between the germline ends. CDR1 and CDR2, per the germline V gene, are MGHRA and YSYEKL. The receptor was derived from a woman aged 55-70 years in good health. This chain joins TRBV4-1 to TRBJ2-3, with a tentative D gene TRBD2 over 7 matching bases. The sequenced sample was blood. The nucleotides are TGCGCCAGCAGCCAGGATGGAGGGGGAGGGCGCACAGATACGCAGTATTTT. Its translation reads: CASSQDGGGGRTDTQYF.